The present entry profiles one T cell receptor (beta chain) with its context. The antigen is undetermined. This PCR relied on a set of 60 Vbeta primers and 13 Jbeta primers. TCRdb's copy holds only in-frame clones and misses some; the assay was immunoSEQ multiplex PCR. The sample yields around 150,000 clones, around 74% seen once. This sample is part of a study of cytomegalovirus exposure and HLA in healthy donors. Study results and caveats: Several of the most significant clusters appeared linked to common viral pathogens, based on a later analysis. The study labeled 170 or so TCR beta chains cytomegalovirus-associated.

Trimming cost V 0 bases and J 6 bases; bases outside gene matches: 6. The germline V gene encodes CDR1 SGHNT and CDR2 YYREEE (reference sequence). The CDR3 sequence is 15 residues long. V is TRBV5-4 and J is TRBJ2-3, with 8 bases matching TRBD2. The material sequenced was PBMCs. This sequence originates from a female donor in good health and CMV-seronegative. CDR3 DNA sequence: TGTGCCAGCAGCTTGGCGGGAGGGCCGCGGGATACGCAGTATTTT. It yields the protein CASSLAGGPRDTQYF.